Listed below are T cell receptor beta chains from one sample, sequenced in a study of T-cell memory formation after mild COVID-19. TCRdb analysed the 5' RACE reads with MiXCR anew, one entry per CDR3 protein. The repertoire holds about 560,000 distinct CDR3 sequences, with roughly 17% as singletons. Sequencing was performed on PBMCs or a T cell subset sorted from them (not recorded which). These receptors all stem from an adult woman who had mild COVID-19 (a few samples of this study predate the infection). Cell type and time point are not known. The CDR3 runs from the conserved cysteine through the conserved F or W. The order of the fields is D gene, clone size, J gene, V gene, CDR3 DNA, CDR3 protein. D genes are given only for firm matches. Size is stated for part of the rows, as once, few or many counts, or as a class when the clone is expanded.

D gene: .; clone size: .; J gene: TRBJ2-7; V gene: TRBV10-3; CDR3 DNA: TGTGCCATCGGAGCACAGGGAGGCGAGCAGTACTTC; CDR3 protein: CAIGAQGGEQYF
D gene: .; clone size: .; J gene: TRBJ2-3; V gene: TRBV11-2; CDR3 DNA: TGTGCCAGCAGCTTCCTTCGGTCCCGACAATCCACAGATACGCAGTATTTT; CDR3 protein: CASSFLRSRQSTDTQYF
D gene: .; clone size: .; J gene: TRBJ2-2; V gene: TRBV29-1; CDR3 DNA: TGCAGCGTTAAGGGGACGGCAAGCACCGGGGAGCTGTTTTTT; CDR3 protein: CSVKGTASTGELFF
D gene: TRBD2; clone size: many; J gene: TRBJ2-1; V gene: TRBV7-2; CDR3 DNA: TGTGCCAGCAGCTCACGGACTAGCGGGAGGGCTAACAATGAGCAGTTCTTC; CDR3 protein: CASSSRTSGRANNEQFF
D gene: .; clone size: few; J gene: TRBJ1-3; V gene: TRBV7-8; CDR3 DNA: TGTGCCGGTCAGGAGGATTCTGGAAACACCATATATTTT; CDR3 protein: CAGQEDSGNTIYF
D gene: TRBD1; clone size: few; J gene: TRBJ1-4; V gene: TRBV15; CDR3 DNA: TGTGCCACCAGCAGAGCCGGACAGGGAGGTGAAAAACTGTTTTTT; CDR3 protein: CATSRAGQGGEKLFF
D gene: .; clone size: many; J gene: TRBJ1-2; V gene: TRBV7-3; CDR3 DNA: TGTGCCAGCAGCTTTGGTCCTGGGACGGAGGGCTACACCTTC; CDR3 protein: CASSFGPGTEGYTF
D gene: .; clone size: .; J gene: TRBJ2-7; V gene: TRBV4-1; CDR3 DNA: TGCGCCAGCAGCCAAGATGGGACAGGCGGACTAGTAGGGGGGGAGCAGTACTTC; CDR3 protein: CASSQDGTGGLVGGEQYF
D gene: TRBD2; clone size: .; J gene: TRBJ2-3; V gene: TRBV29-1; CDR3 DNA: TGCAGCGTTGAGGCGGGAGGGCCAAGGGATACGCAGTATTTT; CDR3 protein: CSVEAGGPRDTQYF
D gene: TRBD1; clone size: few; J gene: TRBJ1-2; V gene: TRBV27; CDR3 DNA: TGTGCCAGCGGACGGCCGGGACAGGAAAATGGCTACACCTTC; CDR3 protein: CASGRPGQENGYTF
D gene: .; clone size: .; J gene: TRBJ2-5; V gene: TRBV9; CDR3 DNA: TGTGACAGCAGCGTAGTCGGGGAGACCCAGTACTTC; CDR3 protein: CDSSVVGETQYF
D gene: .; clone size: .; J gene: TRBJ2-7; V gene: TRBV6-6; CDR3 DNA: TGTGCCAGCCTCGACCCCTACGAGCAGTACTTC; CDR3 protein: CASLDPYEQYF
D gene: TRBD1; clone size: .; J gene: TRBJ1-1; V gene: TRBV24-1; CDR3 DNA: TGTGCCACCAGTGATTCAGGACAGGGGTGGACTGAAGCTTTCTTT; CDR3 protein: CATSDSGQGWTEAFF
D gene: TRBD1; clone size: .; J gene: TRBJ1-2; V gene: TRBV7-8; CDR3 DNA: TGTGCCAGCAGCTTCTTAGGGGGCAAGGGCGATGGCTACACCTTC; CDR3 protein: CASSFLGGKGDGYTF
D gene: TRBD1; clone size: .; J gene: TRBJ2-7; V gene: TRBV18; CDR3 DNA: TGTGCCAGCTCACCGGGACAGGGGATCGTCGACGAGCAGTACTTC; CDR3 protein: CASSPGQGIVDEQYF
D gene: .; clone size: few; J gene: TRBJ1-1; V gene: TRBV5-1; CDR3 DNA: TGCGCCAGCAGCTTGGACCCCACCAAGAACACTGAAGCTTTCTTT; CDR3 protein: CASSLDPTKNTEAFF
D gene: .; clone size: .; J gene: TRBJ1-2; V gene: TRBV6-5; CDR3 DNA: TGTGCCAGCAGTTACGAGGGACAACAAGATGGCTACACCTTC; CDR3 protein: CASSYEGQQDGYTF
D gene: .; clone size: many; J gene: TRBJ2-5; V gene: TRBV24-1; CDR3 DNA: TGTGCCACCAGTGATTTGCAAGTCTTGTCGGGGTACCAAGAGACCCAGTACTTC; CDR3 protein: CATSDLQVLSGYQETQYF
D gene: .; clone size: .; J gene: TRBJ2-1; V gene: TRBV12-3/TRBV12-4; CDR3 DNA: TGTGCCAGCAGTTCCCCGGGGGCGTACAATGAGCAGTTCTTC; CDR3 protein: CASSSPGAYNEQFF
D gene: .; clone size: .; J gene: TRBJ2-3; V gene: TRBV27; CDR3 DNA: TGTGCCAGCAGCAGTCATAGCACAGATACGCAGTATTTT; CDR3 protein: CASSSHSTDTQYF
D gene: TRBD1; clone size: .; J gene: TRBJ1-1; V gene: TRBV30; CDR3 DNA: TGTGCCTGGAACAGGGGGACTGAAGCTTTCTTT; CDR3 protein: CAWNRGTEAFF
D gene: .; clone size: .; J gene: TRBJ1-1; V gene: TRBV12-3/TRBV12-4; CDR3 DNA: TGTGCCAGCAGTTTTCAGGGACCCACTGAAGCTTTCTTT; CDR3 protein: CASSFQGPTEAFF
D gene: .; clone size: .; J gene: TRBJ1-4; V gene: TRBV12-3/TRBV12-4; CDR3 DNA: TGTGCCAGCAGTAGACGTCAGGGGTATAATGAAAAACTGTTTTTT; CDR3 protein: CASSRRQGYNEKLFF
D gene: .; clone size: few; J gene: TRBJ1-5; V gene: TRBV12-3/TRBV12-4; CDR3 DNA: TGTGCCAGCAGTCGACAGGCCCAGCCCCAGCATTTT; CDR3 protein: CASSRQAQPQHF